The T cell receptor beta chain described here comes from a study of CD8 T cells in ankylosing spondylitis. Findings and limits, study-wide: Clones linked to disease were reported to show significant enrichment in matched ankylosing spondylitis synovial fluid. Seemingly characteristic of ankylosing spondylitis blood was a TCR beta motif consisting of eight highly homologous variants.

The sample holds a few counts of this clonotype. Its antigen remains unidentified. 5'-RACE, quantitative and with molecular barcodes, yielded the TCR beta libraries. TCRdb redid the calling of the 5' RACE reads with MiXCR, one entry per CDR3 protein. In the table there are hundreds of thousands of distinct CDR3 sequences, approximately 10% of which are singletons. Input material: blood, either unsorted or a sorted T cell fraction (not recorded which). The source of this sequence is a male donor with ankylosing spondylitis.

The DNA of the CDR3 is TGTGCCAGCAGCTCCAGGAGAGCGGGAGTAGGCAATGAGCAGTTCTTC. Amino acids: CASSSRRAGVGNEQFF. The chain is built from TRBV7-2 and TRBJ2-1; 8 nucleotides line up with TRBD2. The CDR3 is made up of 16 amino acids. CDR1 and CDR2 from the germline V gene are SGHTA and FQGNSA. The V and J ends lost 4 bases and 6 bases, in that order; junction bases with no gene match: 11.